Listed here are 6 T cell receptor beta chains from one sample, sequenced in a study of T cell repertoires in cytomegalovirus infection. TCRdb reanalysed the reads using MiXCR and keeps one entry per CDR3 protein. Here the sample spans about 830,000 distinct CDR3 sequences, approximately 29% being singletons. What these receptors recognize is not known. The sample here was cultured CD8+ T cells from PBMCs, taken from culture after CMV antigen stimulation. These receptors were taken from a human donor in good health (CMV status not recorded). Some clones in this sample may be carry-over from other donors' samples.

This clonotype was counted a single time. The CDR3 nucleotides are TGTGCCACCCTGTGGAGGGAAGAGACCCAGTACTTC. It encodes CATLWREETQYF. The J gene is TRBJ2-5, the V gene TRBV6-1; weak D call: TRBD2 (6 bases). This CDR3 comprises 12 residues. V dropped 10 bases and J dropped 3 bases, with 12 bases sitting between them. From germline, CDR1 is MNHNS and CDR2 SASEGT.

This clonotype was seen only a few times. The rearrangement joins TRBV7-9 to TRBJ1-1; TRBD1 matches 10 bases. Germline V gene lookup returns CDR1 SEHNR and CDR2 FQNEAQ (reference sequence). J lost 3 bases, V lost 5 bases, and 6 bases had no gene match. This CDR3 comprises 15 residues. The CDR3 protein is CASSLWDRGHTEAFF. CDR3 in DNA: TGTGCCAGCAGCCTATGGGACAGGGGACACACTGAAGCTTTCTTT.

J is TRBJ1-1 and V is TRBV6-5; TRBD1 matches 7 bases. J gave up 2 bases and V 5 bases, and 8 bases lay outside the gene matches. Per the germline V gene, CDR1 is MNHEY and CDR2 is SVGAGI. This CDR3 is 15 amino acids long. The chain's CDR3 is CASSARQGINTEAFF. The CDR3 nucleotides read TGTGCCAGCAGTGCTCGACAGGGCATTAACACTGAAGCTTTCTTT.

The rearrangement joins TRBV27 to TRBJ2-1; 12 nucleotides align to TRBD2. V dropped 5 bases and J dropped 6; count of bases not matched to a gene: 8. The CDR3 covers 16 residues. In germline, CDR1 is MNHEY, CDR2 SMNVEV (reference sequence). CDR3 coding DNA: TGTGCCAGCAGTGCCCGACTAGCGGGGGACCCCAATGAGCAGTTCTTC. It specifies CASSARLAGDPNEQFF.

The V gene is TRBV6-5, the J gene TRBJ2-3, with D perhaps TRBD2 (7 bases). Per germline, CDR1 MNHEY and CDR2 SVGAGI. V lost 8 bases and J lost 5, with 17 bases in between. The CDR3 totals 14 residues. The CDR3: CASANGGLVDTQYF. The CDR3 DNA reads as TGTGCCAGCGCTAACGGGGGGCTGGTAGATACGCAGTATTTT.

The chain couples TRBV12-3 or TRBV12-4 to TRBJ1-1, with 9 bases identical to TRBD1. J was trimmed by 3 bases and V by 6 bases; bases with no gene match: 8. CDR3 length equals 15 residues. The CDR3 here is CASSPYRQGDTEAFF. CDR3 in DNA: TGTGCCAGCAGCCCTTATCGACAGGGGGACACTGAAGCTTTCTTT.